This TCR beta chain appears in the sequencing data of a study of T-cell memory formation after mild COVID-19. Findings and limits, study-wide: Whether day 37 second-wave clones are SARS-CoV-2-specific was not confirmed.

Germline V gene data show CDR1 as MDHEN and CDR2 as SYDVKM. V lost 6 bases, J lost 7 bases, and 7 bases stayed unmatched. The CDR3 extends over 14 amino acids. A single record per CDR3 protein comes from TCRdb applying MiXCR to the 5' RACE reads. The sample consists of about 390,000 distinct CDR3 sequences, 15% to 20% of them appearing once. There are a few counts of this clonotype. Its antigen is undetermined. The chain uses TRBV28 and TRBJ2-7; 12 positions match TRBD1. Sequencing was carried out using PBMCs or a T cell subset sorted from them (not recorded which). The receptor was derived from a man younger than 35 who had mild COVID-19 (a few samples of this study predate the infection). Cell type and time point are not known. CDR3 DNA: TGTGCCAGCAGCGGGGGACAGGGGGCAAGGGAGCAGTACGTC. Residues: CASSGGQGAREQYV.